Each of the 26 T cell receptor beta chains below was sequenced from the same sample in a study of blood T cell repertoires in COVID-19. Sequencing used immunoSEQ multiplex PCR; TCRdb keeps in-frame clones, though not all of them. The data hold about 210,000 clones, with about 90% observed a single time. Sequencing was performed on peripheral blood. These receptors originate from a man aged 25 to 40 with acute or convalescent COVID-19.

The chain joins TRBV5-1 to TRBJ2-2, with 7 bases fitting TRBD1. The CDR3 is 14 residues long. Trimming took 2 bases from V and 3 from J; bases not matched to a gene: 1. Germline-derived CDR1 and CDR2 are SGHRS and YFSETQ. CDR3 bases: TGCGCCAGCAGCTTTACAGGGGACACCGGGGAGCTGTTTTTT. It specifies CASSFTGDTGELFF.

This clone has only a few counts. This CDR3 is CASSLDRNYGYTF. DNA for the CDR3: TGTGCCAGCAGCCTGGACAGGAACTATGGCTACACCTTC. V and J are TRBV11-2 and TRBJ1-2; 7 positions agree with TRBD1. Germline V gives CDR1 SGHAT, CDR2 FQNNGV. There are 13 residues in the CDR3. J was trimmed by 2 bases and V by 5 bases; bases with no gene match: 2.

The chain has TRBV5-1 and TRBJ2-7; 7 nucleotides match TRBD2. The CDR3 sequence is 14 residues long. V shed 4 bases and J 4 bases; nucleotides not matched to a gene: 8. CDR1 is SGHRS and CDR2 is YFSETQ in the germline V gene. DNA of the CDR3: TGCGCCAGCAGCGCAACGGGAGGTGGGTACGAGCAGTACTTC. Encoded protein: CASSATGGGYEQYF.

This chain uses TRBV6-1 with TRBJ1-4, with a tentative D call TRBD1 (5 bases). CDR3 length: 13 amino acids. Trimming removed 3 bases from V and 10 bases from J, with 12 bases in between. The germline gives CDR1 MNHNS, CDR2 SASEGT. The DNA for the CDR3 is TGTGCCAGCAGTGAGGGGCCAGGCGTAAAACTGTTTTTT. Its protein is CASSEGPGVKLFF.

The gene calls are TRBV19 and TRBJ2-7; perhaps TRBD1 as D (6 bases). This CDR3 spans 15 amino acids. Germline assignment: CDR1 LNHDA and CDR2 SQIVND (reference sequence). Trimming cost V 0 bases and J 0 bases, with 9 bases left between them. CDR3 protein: CASSIDPRGSYEQYF. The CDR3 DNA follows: TGTGCCAGTAGTATAGACCCCAGGGGCTCCTACGAGCAGTACTTC.

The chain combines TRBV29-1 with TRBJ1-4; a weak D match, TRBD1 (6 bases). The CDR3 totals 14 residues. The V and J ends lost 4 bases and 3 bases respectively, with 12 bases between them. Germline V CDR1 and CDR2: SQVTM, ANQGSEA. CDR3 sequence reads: CSVANRAANEKLFF. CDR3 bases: TGCAGCGTTGCTAACAGGGCAGCTAATGAAAAACTGTTTTTT. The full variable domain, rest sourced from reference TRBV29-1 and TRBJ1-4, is SAVISQKPSRDICQRGTSLTIQCQVDSQVTMMFWYRQQPGQSLTLIATANQGSEATYESGFVIDKFPISRPNLTFSTLTVSNMSPEDSSIYLCSVANRAANEKLFFGSGTQLSVL.

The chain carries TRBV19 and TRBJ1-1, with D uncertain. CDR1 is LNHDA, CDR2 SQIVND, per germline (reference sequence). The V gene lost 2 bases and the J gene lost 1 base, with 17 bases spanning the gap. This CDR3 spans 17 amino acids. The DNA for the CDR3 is TGTGCCAGTAGTATACGAGAGGTTTGGCAGAAGAACACTGAAGCTTTCTTT. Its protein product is CASSIREVWQKNTEAFF.

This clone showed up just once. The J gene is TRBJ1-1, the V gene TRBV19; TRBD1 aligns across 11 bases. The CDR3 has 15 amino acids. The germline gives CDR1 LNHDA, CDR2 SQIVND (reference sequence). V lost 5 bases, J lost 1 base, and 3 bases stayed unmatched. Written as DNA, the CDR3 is TGTGCCAGTAGTGGGGGGACAGGGGGGAACACTGAAGCTTTCTTT. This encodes CASSGGTGGNTEAFF. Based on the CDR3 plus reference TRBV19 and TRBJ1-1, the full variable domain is DGGITQSPKYLFRKEGQNVTLSCEQNLNHDAMYWYRQDPGQGLRLIYYSQIVNDFQKGDIAEGYSVSREKKESFPLTVTSAQKNPTAFYLCASSGGTGGNTEAFFGQGTRLTVV.

The CDR3 is CASSRGTGEFDNEQFF. CDR3 coding DNA: TGTGCCAGCAGCAGAGGGACAGGCGAATTCGACAATGAGCAGTTCTTC. V is TRBV11-2 and J is TRBJ2-1; 8 positions agree with TRBD1. The CDR3 consists of 16 residues. J lost 5 bases, V lost 5 bases, and 11 bases had no gene match. Germline lookup yields CDR1 SGHAT and CDR2 FQNNGV.

DNA of the CDR3: TGTGCCAGCAGCCCGTATTCTGGCTCCTCTGGGGCCAACGTCCTGACTTTC. Translating it yields CASSPYSGSSGANVLTF. The chain links TRBV3-1 (or the pseudogene TRBV3-2) to TRBJ2-6; no definite D call. Germline loops: CDR1 LGHDT, CDR2 YNNKEL (reference sequence). V shed 4 bases and J shed 0 bases, with 13 bases lying between them. This CDR3 has 17 residues.

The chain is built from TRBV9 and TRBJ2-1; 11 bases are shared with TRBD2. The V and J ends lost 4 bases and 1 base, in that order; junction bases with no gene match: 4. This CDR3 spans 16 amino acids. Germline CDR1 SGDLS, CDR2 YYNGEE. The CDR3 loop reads CASSYSGGASYNEQFF. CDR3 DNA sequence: TGTGCCAGCAGCTATAGCGGGGGGGCGTCCTACAATGAGCAGTTCTTC.

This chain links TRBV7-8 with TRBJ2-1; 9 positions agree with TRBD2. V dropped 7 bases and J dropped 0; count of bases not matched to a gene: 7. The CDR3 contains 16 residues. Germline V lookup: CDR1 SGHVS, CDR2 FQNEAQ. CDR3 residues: CASTLWTSDSYNEQFF. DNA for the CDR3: TGTGCCAGCACCCTTTGGACTAGCGACTCCTACAATGAGCAGTTCTTC.

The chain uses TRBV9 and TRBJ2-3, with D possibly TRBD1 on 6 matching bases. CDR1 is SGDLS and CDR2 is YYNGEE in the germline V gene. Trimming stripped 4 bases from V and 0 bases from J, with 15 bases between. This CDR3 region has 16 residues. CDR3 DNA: TGTGCCAGCAGCCTCATGGGGGCCCTTAGCACAGATACGCAGTATTTT. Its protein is CASSLMGALSTDTQYF.

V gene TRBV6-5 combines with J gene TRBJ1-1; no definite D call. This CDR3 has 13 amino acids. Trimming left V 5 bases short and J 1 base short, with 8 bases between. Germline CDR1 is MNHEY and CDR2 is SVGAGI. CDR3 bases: TGTGCCAGCAGTACTCATAGGAACACTGAAGCTTTCTTT. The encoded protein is CASSTHRNTEAFF.

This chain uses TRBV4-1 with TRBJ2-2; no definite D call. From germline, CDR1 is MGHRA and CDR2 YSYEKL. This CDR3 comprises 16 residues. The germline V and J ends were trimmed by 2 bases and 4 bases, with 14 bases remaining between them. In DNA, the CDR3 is TGCGCCAGCAGCCAATTTTCTAGAGTGGGCACCGGGGAGCTGTTTTTT. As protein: CASSQFSRVGTGELFF.

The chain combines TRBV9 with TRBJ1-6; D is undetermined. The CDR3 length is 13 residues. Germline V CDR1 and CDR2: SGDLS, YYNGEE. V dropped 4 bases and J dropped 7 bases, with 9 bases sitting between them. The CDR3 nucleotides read TGTGCCAGCAGCCCCGCCGGGAATTCACCCCTCCACTTT. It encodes CASSPAGNSPLHF.

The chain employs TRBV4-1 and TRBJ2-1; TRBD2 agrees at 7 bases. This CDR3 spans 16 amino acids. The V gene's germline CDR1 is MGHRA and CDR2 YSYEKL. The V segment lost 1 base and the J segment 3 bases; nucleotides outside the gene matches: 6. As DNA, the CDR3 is TGCGCCAGCAGCCAAGGCAGCGGGACGAGCTACAATGAGCAGTTCTTC. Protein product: CASSQGSGTSYNEQFF.

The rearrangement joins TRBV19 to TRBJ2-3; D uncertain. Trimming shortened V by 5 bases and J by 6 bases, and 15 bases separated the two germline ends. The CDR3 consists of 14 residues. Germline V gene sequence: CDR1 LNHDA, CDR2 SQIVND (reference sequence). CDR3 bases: TGTGCCAGTAGTCACCCAGGCAAACAGGATACGCAGTATTTT. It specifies CASSHPGKQDTQYF.

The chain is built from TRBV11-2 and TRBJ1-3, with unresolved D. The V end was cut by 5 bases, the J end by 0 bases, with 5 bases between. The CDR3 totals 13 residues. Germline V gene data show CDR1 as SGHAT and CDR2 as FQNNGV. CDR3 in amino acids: CASSPHSGNTIYF. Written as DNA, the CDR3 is TGTGCCAGCAGCCCCCACTCTGGAAACACCATATATTTT. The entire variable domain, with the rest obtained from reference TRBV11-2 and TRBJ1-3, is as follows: EAGVAQSPRYKIIEKRQSVAFWCNPISGHATLYWYQQILGQGPKLLIQFQNNGVVDDSQLPKDRFSAERLKGVDSTLKIQPAKLEDSAVYLCASSPHSGNTIYFGEGSWLTVV.

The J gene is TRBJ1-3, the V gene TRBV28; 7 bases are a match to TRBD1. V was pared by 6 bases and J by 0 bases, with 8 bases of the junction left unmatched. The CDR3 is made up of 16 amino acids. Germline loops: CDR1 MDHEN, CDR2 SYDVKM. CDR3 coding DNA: TGTGCCAGCAGGGGGACAGCCACATTCTCTGGAAACACCATATATTTT. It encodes CASRGTATFSGNTIYF.

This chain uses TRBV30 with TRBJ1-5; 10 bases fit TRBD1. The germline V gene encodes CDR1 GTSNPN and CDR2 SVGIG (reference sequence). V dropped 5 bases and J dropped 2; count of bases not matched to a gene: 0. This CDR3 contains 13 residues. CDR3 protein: CAWGQGGNQPQHF. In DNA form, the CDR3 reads TGTGCCTGGGGACAGGGGGGCAATCAGCCCCAGCATTTT.

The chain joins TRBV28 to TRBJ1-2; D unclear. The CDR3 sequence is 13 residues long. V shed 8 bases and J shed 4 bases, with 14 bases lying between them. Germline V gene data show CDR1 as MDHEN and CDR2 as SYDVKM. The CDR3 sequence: CASAPGNSYGYTF. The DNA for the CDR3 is TGTGCCAGCGCACCGGGGAATTCCTATGGCTACACCTTC.

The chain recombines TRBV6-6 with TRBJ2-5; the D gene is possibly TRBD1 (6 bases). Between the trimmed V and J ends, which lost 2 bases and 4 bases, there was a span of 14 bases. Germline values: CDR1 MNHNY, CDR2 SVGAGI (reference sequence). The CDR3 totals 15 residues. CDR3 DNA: TGTGCCAGCAGTTACAATAACCAAGGGGGAGAGACCCAGTACTTC. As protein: CASSYNNQGGETQYF.

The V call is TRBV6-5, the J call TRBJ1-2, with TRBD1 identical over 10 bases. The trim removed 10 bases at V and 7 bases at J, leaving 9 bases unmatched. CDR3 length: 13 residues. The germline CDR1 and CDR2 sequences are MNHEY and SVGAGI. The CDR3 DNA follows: TGTGCCATCTCTGGGACAGGGGTGTCTGGCTACACCTTC. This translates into CAISGTGVSGYTF.

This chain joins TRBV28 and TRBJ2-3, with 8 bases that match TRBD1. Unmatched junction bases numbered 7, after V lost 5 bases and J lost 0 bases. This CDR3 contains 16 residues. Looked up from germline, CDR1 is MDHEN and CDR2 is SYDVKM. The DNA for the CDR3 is TGTGCCAGCAGTCAATGGACAGGGCTGAGCACAGATACGCAGTATTTT. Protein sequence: CASSQWTGLSTDTQYF.

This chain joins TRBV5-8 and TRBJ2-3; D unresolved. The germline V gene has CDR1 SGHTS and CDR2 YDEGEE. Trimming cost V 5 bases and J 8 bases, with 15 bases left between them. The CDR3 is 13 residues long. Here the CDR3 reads CASRSLGRGTQYF. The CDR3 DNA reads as TGTGCCAGCAGATCCTTGGGTCGCGGTACGCAGTATTTT.